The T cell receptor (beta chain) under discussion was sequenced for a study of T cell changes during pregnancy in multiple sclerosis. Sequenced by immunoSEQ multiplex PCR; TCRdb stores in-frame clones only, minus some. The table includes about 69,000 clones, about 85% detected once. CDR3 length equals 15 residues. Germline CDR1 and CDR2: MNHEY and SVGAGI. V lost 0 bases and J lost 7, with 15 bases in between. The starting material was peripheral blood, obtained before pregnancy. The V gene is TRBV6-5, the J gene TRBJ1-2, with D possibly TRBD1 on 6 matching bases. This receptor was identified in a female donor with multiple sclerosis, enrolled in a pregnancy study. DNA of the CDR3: TGTGCCAGCAGTTACTCACAAATACAGGGCTCTGGCTACACCTTC. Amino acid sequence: CASSYSQIQGSGYTF.